The source of this TCR beta chain is a study of CD8 T cells in Susac syndrome. Turning to this clonotype: Its antigen is as yet unknown.

Random-hexamer reverse transcription was applied to roughly 0.45 to 1 ug RNA. It was immunoSEQ multiplex PCR that amplified TCR beta CDR3 across 54 Vbeta and 13 Jbeta. Using its own MiXCR run on the immunoSEQ multiplex PCR reads, TCRdb lists one record per CDR3 protein. The table records hundreds of thousands of distinct CDR3 sequences, 70% to 90% of them present only once. There are 10 residues in the CDR3. The germline V gene encodes CDR1 SEHNR and CDR2 FQNEAQ (reference sequence). V lost 10 bases and J 4 bases, leaving 5 bases between the germline ends. Findings and caveats of the study: Acknowledgment was made by the study that its TCR sequencing and HLA analysis involved a relatively small number of individuals.

CD8+ and CD4+ T cells from blood underwent TCR beta sequencing. Both CD4+ and CD8+ T cells were negatively isolated, and TEMRA cells underwent FACS enrichment. The receptor was derived from a human donor with multiple sclerosis. The sample taken for sequencing was CD8+ T cells from PBMCs. The V gene is TRBV7-9, the J gene TRBJ1-3; unclear D gene. The CDR3 DNA reads as TGTGCCATACAGGGAAACACCATATATTTT. Translated, it gives CAIQGNTIYF. Full variable domain (missing parts from reference TRBV7-9 and TRBJ1-3): DTGVSQNPRHKITKRGQNVTFRCDPISEHNRLYWYRQTLGQGPEFLTYFQNEAQLEKSRLLSDRFSAERPKGSFSTLEIQRTEQGDSAMYLCAIQGNTIYFGEGSWLTVV.